This passage covers 16 T cell receptor beta chains from one sample sequenced in a study of T cell responses to AZD1222 COVID-19 vaccine. TCRdb keeps only in-frame clones here, not all; method: immunoSEQ multiplex PCR. The sample records 95,000 to 150,000 clones, around 89% being singletons. The sample here was peripheral blood, taken on day 0 of AZD1222 vaccination. The receptors derive from an adult in good health.

The chain couples TRBV28 to TRBJ1-4; TRBD1 aligns across 9 bases. CDR3 length: 15 amino acids. V lost 3 bases and J lost 7; bases outside the gene matches: 6. In germline, CDR1 is MDHEN, CDR2 SYDVKM. As DNA, the CDR3 is TGTGCCAGCAGTTTGCTCACAGGGGGCGGTGAAAAACTGTTTTTT. This encodes CASSLLTGGGEKLFF.

The chain carries TRBV18 and TRBJ2-3; 7 nucleotides match TRBD1. J was trimmed by 11 bases and V by 3 bases; bases with no gene match: 5. CDR3 length: 12 amino acids. Germline-derived CDR1 and CDR2 are KGHSH and LQKENI. The CDR3 coding sequence is TGTGCCAGCTCACCGGCCGGGACAGTGCAGTATTTT. It encodes CASSPAGTVQYF.

The rearrangement links TRBV27 to TRBJ2-7; D is unclear. Germline V gene sequence: CDR1 MNHEY, CDR2 SMNVEV (reference sequence). Trimming removed 2 bases from V and 3 bases from J, with 14 bases in between. There are 15 residues in the CDR3. The CDR3 nucleotides are TGTGCCAGCAGTTTAAGATTGGCGTCGATCTACGAGCAGTACTTC. The encoded protein is CASSLRLASIYEQYF.

The chain uses TRBV5-5 and TRBJ2-2, with 7 bases identical to TRBD1. Unmatched junction bases numbered 6, after V lost 0 bases and J lost 1 base. Germline V CDR1 and CDR2: SGHKS, YYEKEE (reference sequence). CDR3 length equals 17 residues. CDR3 in amino acids: CASSLAVGTVNTGELFF. The CDR3 DNA is TGTGCCAGCAGCTTGGCCGTAGGGACAGTGAACACCGGGGAGCTGTTTTTT.

This chain joins TRBV3-1 (or the pseudogene TRBV3-2) and TRBJ1-4; 9 nucleotides align to TRBD1. The CDR3 has 15 amino acids. Germline CDR1 and CDR2: LGHDT and YNNKEL (reference sequence). J lost 7 bases, V lost 4 bases, and 7 bases had no gene match. Written as DNA, the CDR3 is TGTGCCAGCAGCCCTCTACAGGGGGCAAGTGAAAAACTGTTTTTT. It yields the protein CASSPLQGASEKLFF.

This clone was detected once. The rearrangement uses TRBV9 and TRBJ1-5, with D uncertain. Deletions cut 4 bases from V and 0 bases from J, with 5 bases between. CDR3 length: 13 residues. Germline V gives CDR1 SGDLS, CDR2 YYNGEE. The CDR3 is CASSSHSNQPQHF. Written as DNA, the CDR3 is TGTGCCAGCAGCTCCCATAGCAATCAGCCCCAGCATTTT.

The chain couples TRBV5-4 to TRBJ2-1, with D unclear. In germline, CDR1 is SGHNT, CDR2 YYREEE (reference sequence). This CDR3 has 16 amino acids. V lost 3 bases, J lost 5 bases, and 18 bases lay in between. The CDR3 is CASSSLQWAWDNEQFF. CDR3 coding DNA: TGTGCCAGCAGCTCCCTTCAGTGGGCCTGGGACAATGAGCAGTTCTTC.

This chain joins TRBV5-1 and TRBJ2-3, with TRBD1 as a possible D gene (6 bases). This CDR3 is built from 16 residues. V was clipped by 1 base and J by 0 bases, with 12 bases between them. Germline loops: CDR1 SGHRS, CDR2 YFSETQ. CDR3 coding DNA: TGCGCCAGCAGCTTGAGGGGGACACCCAGCACAGATACGCAGTATTTT. Residues: CASSLRGTPSTDTQYF.

The chain combines TRBV28 with TRBJ1-2, with D tentatively TRBD1 (6 bases). Trimming removed 6 bases from V and 2 bases from J, with 13 bases in between. The germline CDR1 and CDR2 sequences are MDHEN and SYDVKM. The CDR3 is made up of 14 amino acids. For the CDR3, the DNA is TGTGCCAGCAGGACGGGACAAGGAAACTATGGCTACACCTTC. Amino acid sequence: CASRTGQGNYGYTF.

This clone was detected only once. The chain links TRBV7-6 to TRBJ1-6, with D hard to call. Germline lookup yields CDR1 SGHVS and CDR2 FNYEAQ. The CDR3 sequence is 11 residues long. Trimming cost V 9 bases and J 8 bases, with 8 bases left between them. The CDR3 loop is CASSRDSPLHF. CDR3 bases: TGTGCCAGTTCTAGGGATTCACCCCTCCACTTT. Looking up the rest from reference TRBV7-6 and TRBJ1-6 gives the full variable domain: GAGVSQSPRYKVTKRGQDVALRCDPISGHVSLYWYRQALGQGPEFLTYFNYEAQQDKSGLPNDRFSAERPEGSISTLTIQRTEQRDSAMYRCASSRDSPLHFGNGTRLTVT.

This clone was observed once. The CDR3 loop is CASSGHGWDTQYF. The CDR3 bases are TGTGCCAGCAGCGGACACGGCTGGGATACGCAGTATTTT. The gene calls are TRBV12-3 or TRBV12-4 and TRBJ2-3; the D gene is possibly TRBD1 (5 bases). This CDR3 spans 13 amino acids. Trimming stripped 6 bases from V and 6 bases from J, with 13 bases between.

The V and J genes are TRBV7-9 and TRBJ2-3, with D possibly matching TRBD2 (6 bases). CDR3 length: 13 amino acids. The V and J ends lost 4 bases and 1 base respectively, with 6 bases between them. Germline V gene data show CDR1 as SEHNR and CDR2 as FQNEAQ (reference sequence). As DNA, the CDR3 is TGTGCCAGCAGCTGGGGGGGCACAGATACGCAGTATTTT. This gives the protein CASSWGGTDTQYF.

The chain has TRBV28 and TRBJ2-7, with 11 nucleotides matching TRBD2. V gave up 6 bases and J gave up 3 bases; unmatched junction bases: 7. The CDR3 extends over 15 amino acids. Germline assignment: CDR1 MDHEN and CDR2 SYDVKM. In nucleotides, the CDR3 is TGTGCCAGCAGAACCACTAGCGGGAGCGGCTACGAGCAGTACTTC. As protein: CASRTTSGSGYEQYF.

The sample holds one count of this clone. This chain connects TRBV4-1 to TRBJ2-2, with 11 bases lining up with TRBD1. The length of the CDR3 is 18 residues. Germline V gives CDR1 MGHRA, CDR2 YSYEKL. The V segment lost 4 bases and the J segment 5 bases; nucleotides outside the gene matches: 12. The CDR3 protein is CASSRGARDRGKTGELFF. CDR3 bases: TGCGCCAGCAGCCGGGGAGCCCGGGACAGGGGGAAGACCGGGGAGCTGTTTTTT.

The chain has TRBV7-9 and TRBJ1-1; 7 nucleotides agree with TRBD1. CDR1 is SEHNR and CDR2 is FQNEAQ in the germline V gene (reference sequence). Germline trimming cut 4 bases from V and 0 bases from J; bases unmatched to any gene: 8. The CDR3 extends over 16 amino acids. CDR3 sequence reads: CASSSDRKKMNTEAFF. In nucleotides, the CDR3 is TGTGCCAGCAGCTCGGACAGGAAAAAAATGAACACTGAAGCTTTCTTT. The complete variable domain, with remaining parts taken from reference TRBV7-9 and TRBJ1-1, reads DTGVSQNPRHKITKRGQNVTFRCDPISEHNRLYWYRQTLGQGPEFLTYFQNEAQLEKSRLLSDRFSAERPKGSFSTLEIQRTEQGDSAMYLCASSSDRKKMNTEAFFGQGTRLTVV.

The genes are TRBV27 and TRBJ1-4; TRBD1 aligns across 7 bases. CDR3 length equals 13 residues. Germline V gene data show CDR1 as MNHEY and CDR2 as SMNVEV (reference sequence). Trimming removed 5 bases from V and 8 bases from J; junction bases left unmatched: 5. CDR3 sequence: CASSRQGREKLFF. DNA for the CDR3: TGTGCCAGCAGTCGACAGGGAAGGGAAAAACTGTTTTTT.